Below are 23 T cell receptor beta chains sequenced from a single sample in a study of OX40 agonist ivuxolimab in advanced cancers. Profiling relied on immunoSEQ multiplex PCR, and the TCRdb table lists in-frame clones only, not all of them. This table has roughly 120 clones, 86% appearing once. Sequences were derived from CD4+ or CD8+ T cells sorted from blood, sampled in a trial of the OX40 agonist ivuxolimab. Every receptor here comes from an adult with an advanced solid tumor such as melanoma, head and neck, liver or kidney cancer.

This chain connects TRBV30 to TRBJ1-1, with D possibly TRBD1 on 6 matching bases. V lost 4 bases and J lost 2, with 23 bases in between. Germline V gene lookup returns CDR1 GTSNPN and CDR2 SVGIG (reference sequence). The CDR3 runs to 17 residues. The CDR3 region has the DNA TGTGCCTGGAACCCTAGACAGGTCCTGTTGATAAACACTGAAGCTTTCTTT. It specifies CAWNPRQVLLINTEAFF.

There are a few counts of this clone. This chain connects TRBV11-3 to TRBJ2-1, with a possible D match to TRBD2 (5 bases). With 0 bases removed from V and 1 base from J, the gap between germline ends came to 13 bases. The CDR3 has 17 amino acids. Germline loops: CDR1 SGHNT, CDR2 YENEEA. The CDR3 loop reads CASSLDVAGQSYNEQFF. CDR3 nucleotides: TGTGCCAGCAGCTTAGATGTGGCGGGCCAGTCCTACAATGAGCAGTTCTTC.

This clone has a single count. The V call is TRBV6-8, the J call TRBJ2-2, with 10 bases aligning to TRBD2. The junction had 5 bases not matched to a gene; V was cut back by 6 bases and J by 4 bases. The CDR3 has 15 amino acids. From germline, CDR1 is MNHGY and CDR2 SAAAGT. The CDR3 DNA reads TGTGCCAGCAGAAAGGGACTAGCGATCACCGGGGAGCTGTTTTTT. Translated: CASRKGLAITGELFF.

Turning to this clone: One junction end disagrees with the germline gene, perhaps due to a read error. This sequence joins TRBV6-1 and TRBJ1-5, with 7 positions matching TRBD1. The CDR3 runs 18 residues. Germline CDR1 and CDR2: MNHNS and SASEGT. Written as DNA, the CDR3 is TGTGCCAGCAGTGAAGTACGGCCGGGGGACAGAAGAAATCAGCCCCAACATTTT. It specifies CASSEVRPGDRRNQPQHF.

CDR3 amino acids: CSVDTGEETQYF. The CDR3 DNA sequence: TGCAGCGTTGATACAGGGGAAGAGACCCAGTACTTC. The chain combines TRBV29-1 with TRBJ2-5; 7 nucleotides agree with TRBD1. Germline V CDR1 and CDR2: SQVTM, ANQGSEA. The CDR3 consists of 12 residues. With V trimmed by 3 bases and J by 3 bases, 1 base remained unmatched.

The chain employs TRBV30 and TRBJ1-2; no definite D call. The germline V gene has CDR1 GTSNPN and CDR2 SVGIG (reference sequence). The CDR3 is 12 residues long. The ends were cut back, 1 base at V and 12 bases at J, with 15 bases in the middle. DNA for the CDR3: TGTGCCTGGAGTGACGGACTGCTAGGGAACACCTTC. Protein sequence: CAWSDGLLGNTF.

The rearrangement uses TRBV10-3 and TRBJ2-5; D not resolved. Germline values: CDR1 ENHRY, CDR2 SYGVKD. The CDR3 consists of 14 residues. V lost 0 bases and J 2 bases, leaving 7 bases between the germline ends. CDR3 nucleotides: TGTGCCATCAGTGAGTCGATTAATCAAGAGACCCAGTACTTC. This sequence encodes CAISESINQETQYF.

The J gene is TRBJ2-7, the V gene TRBV18; TRBD2 matches 8 bases. Trimming removed 2 bases from V and 7 bases from J; junction bases left unmatched: 4. CDR3 length equals 13 residues. Looked up from germline, CDR1 is KGHSH and CDR2 is LQKENI. The DNA for the CDR3 is TGTGCCAGCTCACCAGGGACGGGAGGGGAGCAGTACTTC. It translates to CASSPGTGGEQYF.

The chain couples TRBV6-8 to TRBJ2-7; weak D call: TRBD1 (5 bases). Germline V CDR1 and CDR2: MNHGY, SAAAGT. The CDR3 runs 15 residues. Trimming pared 4 bases from V and 5 bases from J, leaving 18 bases between. The CDR3 DNA reads as TGTGCCAGCAGTTCGTCCAGGCAGGGTTTGAACGAGCAGTACTTC. This codes for CASSSSRQGLNEQYF.

In its sample, this clone was seen once. The chain couples TRBV5-1 to TRBJ2-6, with 9 bases identical to TRBD1. The germline CDR1 and CDR2 sequences are SGHRS and YFSETQ. This CDR3 spans 22 amino acids. V shed 4 bases, J shed 4 bases, and the junction held 24 bases outside the gene matches. CDR3 protein: CASSPEGTGSKDYRPGANVLTF. CDR3 in DNA: TGCGCCAGCAGCCCGGAAGGGACAGGGTCCAAGGATTACCGACCCGGGGCCAACGTCCTGACTTTC.

This chain joins TRBV6-8 and TRBJ2-6, with 9 bases fitting TRBD1. The CDR3 has 19 residues. Germline CDR1 MNHGY, CDR2 SAAAGT. Trimming cost V 6 bases and J 0 bases; bases outside gene matches: 12. Written as DNA, the CDR3 is TGTGCCAGCAGCCTTGGACAGGGGAGGATAAGCTCTGGGGCCAACGTCCTGACTTTC. Protein product: CASSLGQGRISSGANVLTF.

This clone was observed a single time. The chain uses TRBV29-1 and TRBJ1-5; D is ambiguous. Trimming stripped 3 bases from V and 0 bases from J, with 6 bases between. The germline CDR1 and CDR2 sequences are SQVTM and ANQGSEA. The CDR3 has 13 residues. CDR3 sequence reads: CSVEVDSNQPQHF. In DNA, the CDR3 is TGCAGCGTTGAGGTGGATAGCAATCAGCCCCAGCATTTT.

The gene calls are TRBV15 and TRBJ2-2; 9 bases map to TRBD1. V shed 5 bases, J shed 4 bases, and the junction held 8 bases outside the gene matches. From germline, CDR1 is LNHNV and CDR2 YYDKDF (reference sequence). This CDR3 is 16 amino acids long. The CDR3 spells CATSSGTGTSTGELFF. In DNA, the CDR3 is TGTGCCACCAGCTCCGGGACAGGGACGAGCACCGGGGAGCTGTTTTTT.

This clone was picked up one time. The V and J genes are TRBV6-8 and TRBJ1-5; 8 bases are a match to TRBD1. Germline values: CDR1 MNHGY, CDR2 SAAAGT. Germline trimming cut 4 bases from V and 3 bases from J; bases unmatched to any gene: 8. CDR3 length: 16 amino acids. The CDR3 nucleotides are TGTGCCAGCAGTTCCTCCCCGACAGGGGTCAATCAGCCCCAGCATTTT. This codes for CASSSSPTGVNQPQHF.

The chain has TRBV7-1 and TRBJ1-4; possibly TRBD1 for D (6 bases). TRBV7-1 is labeled an ORF, and its function is uncertain. The ends were cut back, 4 bases at V and 11 bases at J, with 14 bases in the middle. CDR3 length: 13 amino acids. DNA of the CDR3: TGTGCCAGCAGCTTAGACAGGACGGGTAAACTGTTTTTT. Protein product: CASSLDRTGKLFF.

This chain joins TRBV7-6 and TRBJ2-7, with 8 bases that match TRBD1. CDR3 length: 14 residues. V trimming: 4 bases; J trimming: 3 bases; junction bases outside the gene matches: 5. Germline assignment: CDR1 SGHVS and CDR2 FNYEAQ. The CDR3, as DNA: TGTGCCAGCAGCTCGGACAGGGTGGGCTACGAGCAGTACTTC. This gives the protein CASSSDRVGYEQYF.

The rearrangement uses TRBV6-8 and TRBJ2-2; TRBD1 aligns across 9 bases. V lost 1 base and J lost 4; bases outside the gene matches: 4. The germline CDR1 and CDR2 sequences are MNHGY and SAAAGT. The CDR3 has 16 residues. In nucleotides, the CDR3 is TGTGCCAGCAGTTACTGGGACAGGGCCGGCACCGGGGAGCTGTTTTTT. As protein: CASSYWDRAGTGELFF.

This chain uses TRBV6-8 with TRBJ1-5; unclear D gene. The CDR3 is 15 residues long. The germline V and J ends were trimmed by 7 bases and 1 base, with 14 bases remaining between them. In germline, CDR1 is MNHGY, CDR2 SAAAGT. The CDR3 is CASIPLYSSNQPQHF. CDR3 in DNA: TGTGCCAGCATTCCCCTTTATTCCAGCAATCAGCCCCAGCATTTT.

CDR3 nucleotide sequence: TGTGCCAGCAGTGTAACAGGGCGGCCGGATGAAAAACTGTTTTTT. It specifies CASSVTGRPDEKLFF. V gene TRBV6-8 combines with J gene TRBJ1-4, with TRBD1 as a possible D gene (6 bases). Trimming removed 5 bases from V and 6 bases from J, with 16 bases in between. The V gene's germline CDR1 is MNHGY and CDR2 SAAAGT. The CDR3 runs to 15 residues.

This clone occurred a few times. An end of the junction differs from the germline gene, which may be a read error. This rearrangement joins TRBV6-8 to TRBJ1-5; D is unresolved. The CDR3 is 17 amino acids. The germline V gene has CDR1 MNHGY and CDR2 SAAAGT. This chain's CDR3 is CASSDSRVPYSNQPQHF. In nucleotides, the CDR3 is TGTGCCAGCAGTGACTCTAGGGTCCCTTATAGCAATCAGCCCCAGCATTTT.

The rearrangement links TRBV18 to TRBJ2-7; D ambiguous. The germline V and J ends were trimmed by 3 bases and 2 bases, with 14 bases remaining between them. The CDR3 extends over 15 amino acids. Germline V gene sequence: CDR1 KGHSH, CDR2 LQKENI. This chain's CDR3 is CASSPLDPGAYEQYF. The CDR3 nucleotides are TGTGCCAGCTCACCTTTAGACCCTGGCGCCTACGAGCAGTACTTC.

V and J are TRBV23-1 and TRBJ2-1; 10 bases map to TRBD1. TRBV23-1 carries the ORF label, with uncertain function. V gave up 8 bases and J gave up 3 bases; unmatched junction bases: 7. There are 15 residues in the CDR3. The CDR3 is CASARGTGDYNEQFF. The CDR3 region has the DNA TGCGCCAGCGCTAGGGGGACAGGGGACTACAATGAGCAGTTCTTC.

The CDR3 is CASSEAHGGPTQFF. The DNA of the CDR3 is TGTGCCAGCAGTGAAGCACACGGGGGACCTACCCAGTTCTTC. The gene calls are TRBV2 and TRBJ2-1; possibly TRBD2 for D (6 bases). The germline V gene has CDR1 SNHLY and CDR2 FYNNEI. V lost 0 bases and J 13 bases, leaving 16 bases between the germline ends. The CDR3 extends over 14 amino acids.